What follows describes a single T cell receptor beta chain. The antigen remains undetermined. Cells designated naive CD8 were CD45RO-negative and were positively selected for CCR7, with terminally differentiated effector memory CD45RA+ cells excluded. This CDR3 region has 13 residues. Trimming left V 10 bases short and J 6 bases short, with 18 bases between. The V gene's germline CDR1 is MNHNS and CDR2 SASEGT. This record comes from a study of shared clonotypes between healthy human individuals. Study results and limitations: Clonotype sharing levels among donors were expected to vary with sequencing depth. Some clonotypes were shared by all four sorted-subset donors, while others were not shared. The non-shared ones had lower generation probabilities than the shared ones.

Running of the assay took place at deep level. Some clones are missing from TCRdb's copy, which holds only in-frame ones; the method was immunoSEQ multiplex PCR. The data contain under 2,000,000 clones, around 96% of them singletons. The V gene is TRBV6-1, the J gene TRBJ1-1, with unresolved D. Specimen: naive CD8+ T cells sorted from blood. The clonotype comes from a man aged 18 to 30 in good health. For the CDR3, the DNA is TGTGCCACGTCCATTGGTGAGGCGGCTGAAGCTTTCTTT. Its translation is CATSIGEAAEAFF.